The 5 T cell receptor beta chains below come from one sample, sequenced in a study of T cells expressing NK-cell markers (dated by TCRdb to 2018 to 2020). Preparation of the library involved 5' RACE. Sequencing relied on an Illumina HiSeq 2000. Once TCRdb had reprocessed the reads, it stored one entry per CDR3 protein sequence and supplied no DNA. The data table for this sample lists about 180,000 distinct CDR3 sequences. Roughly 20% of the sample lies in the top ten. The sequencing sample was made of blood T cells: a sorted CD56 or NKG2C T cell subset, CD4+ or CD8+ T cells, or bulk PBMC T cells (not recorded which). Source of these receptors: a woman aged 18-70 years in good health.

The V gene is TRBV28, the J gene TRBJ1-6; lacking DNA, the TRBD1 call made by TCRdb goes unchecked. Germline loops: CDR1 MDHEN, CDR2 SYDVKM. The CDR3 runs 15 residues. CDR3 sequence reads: CASSIPGTGNSPLHF.

The CDR3 loop is CASSSERAYQETQYF. The V call is TRBV11-2, the J call TRBJ2-5. Germline V gene lookup returns CDR1 SGHAT and CDR2 FQNNGV. The length of the CDR3 is 15 residues.

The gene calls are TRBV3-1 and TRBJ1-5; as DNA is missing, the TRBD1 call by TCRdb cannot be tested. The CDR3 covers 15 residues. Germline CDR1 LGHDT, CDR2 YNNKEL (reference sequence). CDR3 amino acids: CASSQGGTGDQPQHF.

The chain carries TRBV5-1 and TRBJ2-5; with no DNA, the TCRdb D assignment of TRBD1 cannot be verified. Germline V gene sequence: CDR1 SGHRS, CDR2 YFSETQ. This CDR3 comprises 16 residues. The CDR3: CASSVTFGGVQETQYF.

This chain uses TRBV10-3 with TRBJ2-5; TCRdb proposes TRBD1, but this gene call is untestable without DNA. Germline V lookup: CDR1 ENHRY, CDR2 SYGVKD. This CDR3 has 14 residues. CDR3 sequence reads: CAIMAGGAQETQYF.